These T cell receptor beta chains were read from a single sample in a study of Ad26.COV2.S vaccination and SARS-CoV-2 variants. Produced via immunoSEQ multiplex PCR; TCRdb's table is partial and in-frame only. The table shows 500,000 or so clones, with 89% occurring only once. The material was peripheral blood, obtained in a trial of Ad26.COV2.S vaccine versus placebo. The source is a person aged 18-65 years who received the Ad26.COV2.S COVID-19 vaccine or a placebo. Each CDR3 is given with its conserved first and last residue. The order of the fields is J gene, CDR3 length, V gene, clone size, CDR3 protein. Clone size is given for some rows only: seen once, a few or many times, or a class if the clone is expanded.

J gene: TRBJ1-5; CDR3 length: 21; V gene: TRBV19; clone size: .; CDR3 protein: CASSIVGWGPLPPDSNQPQHF
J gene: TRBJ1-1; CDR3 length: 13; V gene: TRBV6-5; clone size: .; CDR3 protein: CASSYKGNTEAFF
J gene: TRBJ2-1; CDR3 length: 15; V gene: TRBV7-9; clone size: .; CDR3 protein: CASSSIPHRDNEQFF
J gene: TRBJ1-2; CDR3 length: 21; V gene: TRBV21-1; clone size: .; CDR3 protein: CASLSRSRRGPILAGIYGYTF
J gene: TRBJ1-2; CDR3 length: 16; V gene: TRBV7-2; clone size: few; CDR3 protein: CASSLTGSWTANGYTF
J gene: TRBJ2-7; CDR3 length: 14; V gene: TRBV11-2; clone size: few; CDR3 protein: CASSPIRRVYEQYF
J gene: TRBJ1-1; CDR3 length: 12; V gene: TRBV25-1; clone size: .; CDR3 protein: CASSEWGRKAFF
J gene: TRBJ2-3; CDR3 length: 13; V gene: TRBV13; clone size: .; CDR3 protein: CASSLAQADTQYF
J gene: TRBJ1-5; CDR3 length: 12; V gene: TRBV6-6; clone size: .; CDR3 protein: CASSYENQPQHF
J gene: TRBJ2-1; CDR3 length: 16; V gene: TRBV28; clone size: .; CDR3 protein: CASSLWVLHSYNEQFF
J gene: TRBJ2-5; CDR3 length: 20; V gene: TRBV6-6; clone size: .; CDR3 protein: CASTRSAEVGTSGVGETQYF
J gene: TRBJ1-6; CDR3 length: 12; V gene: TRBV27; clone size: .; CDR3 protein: CASSLRGSPLHF
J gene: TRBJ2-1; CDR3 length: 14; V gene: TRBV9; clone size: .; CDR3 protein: CASSVQGQQDEQFF
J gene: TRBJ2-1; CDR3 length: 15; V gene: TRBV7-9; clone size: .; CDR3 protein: CASSPAGGSYNEQFF
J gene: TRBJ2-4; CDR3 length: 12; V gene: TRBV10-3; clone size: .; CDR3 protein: CAIRDAGGIQYF
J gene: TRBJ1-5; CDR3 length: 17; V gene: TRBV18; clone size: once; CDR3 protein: CASSPGLNPPQSEPQHF
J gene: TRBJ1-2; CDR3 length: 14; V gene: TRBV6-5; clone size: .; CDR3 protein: CASRRQGAGYGYTF
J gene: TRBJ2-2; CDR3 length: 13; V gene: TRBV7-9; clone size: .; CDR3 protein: CASSLFNTGELFF
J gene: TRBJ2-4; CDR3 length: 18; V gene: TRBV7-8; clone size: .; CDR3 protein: CASSSPAEGLRAKNIQYF
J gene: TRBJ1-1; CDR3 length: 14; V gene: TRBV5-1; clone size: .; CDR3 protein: CASSLARGGTEAFF
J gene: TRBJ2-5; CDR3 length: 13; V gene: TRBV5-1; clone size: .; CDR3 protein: CASSPPLPETQYF
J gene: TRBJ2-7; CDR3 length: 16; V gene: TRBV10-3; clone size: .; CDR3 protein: CAISEPNRGRSYEQYF
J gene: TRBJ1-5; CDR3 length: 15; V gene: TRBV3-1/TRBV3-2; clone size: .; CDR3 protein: CASSRGFTGSQPQHF
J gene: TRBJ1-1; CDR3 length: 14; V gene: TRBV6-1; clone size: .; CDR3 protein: CASSEANRGQGAFF
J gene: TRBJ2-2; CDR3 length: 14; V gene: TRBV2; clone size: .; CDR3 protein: CASRSSLNTGELFF
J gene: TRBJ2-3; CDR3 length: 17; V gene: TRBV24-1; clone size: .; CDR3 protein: CATSDPSAGGLTDTQYF
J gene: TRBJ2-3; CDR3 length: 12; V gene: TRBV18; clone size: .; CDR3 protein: CASCNREDTQYF
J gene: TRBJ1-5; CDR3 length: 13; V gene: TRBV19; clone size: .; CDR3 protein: CASSSQRDQPQHF
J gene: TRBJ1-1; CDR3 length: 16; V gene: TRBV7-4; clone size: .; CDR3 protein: CASSLGPGLPNTEAFF
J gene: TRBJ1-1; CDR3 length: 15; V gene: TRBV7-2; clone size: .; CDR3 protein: CASSLETGGGSEAFF
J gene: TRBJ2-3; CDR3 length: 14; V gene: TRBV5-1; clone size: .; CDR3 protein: CASSRGLSTDTQYF
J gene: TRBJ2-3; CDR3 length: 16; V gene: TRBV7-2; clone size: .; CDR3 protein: CASSLAVAGGTKMQYF
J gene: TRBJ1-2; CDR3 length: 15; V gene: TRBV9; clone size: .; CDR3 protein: CASSVVLGSHDGYTF
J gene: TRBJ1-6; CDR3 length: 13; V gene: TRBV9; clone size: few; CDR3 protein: CASSLDMESPLHF
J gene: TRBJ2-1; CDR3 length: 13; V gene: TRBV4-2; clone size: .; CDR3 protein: CASSQERGNEQFF
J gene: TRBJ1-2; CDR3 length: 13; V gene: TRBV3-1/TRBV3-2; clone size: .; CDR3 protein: CASSPWTNYGYTF
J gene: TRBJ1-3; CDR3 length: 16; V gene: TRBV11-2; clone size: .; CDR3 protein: CASRSPTTISGNTIYF
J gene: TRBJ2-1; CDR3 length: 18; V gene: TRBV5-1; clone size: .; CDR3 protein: CASSVRGRTPSSYNEQFF
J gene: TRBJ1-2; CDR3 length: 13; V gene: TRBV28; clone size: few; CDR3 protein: CASSLWGNYGYTF
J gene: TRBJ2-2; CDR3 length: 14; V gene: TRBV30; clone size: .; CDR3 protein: CAWSVGLGTGELFF
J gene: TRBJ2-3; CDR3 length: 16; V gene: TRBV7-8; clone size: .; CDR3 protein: CASSQSRLAGTDTQYF
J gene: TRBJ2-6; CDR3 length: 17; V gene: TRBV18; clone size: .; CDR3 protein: CASSRPGVGSGANVLTF
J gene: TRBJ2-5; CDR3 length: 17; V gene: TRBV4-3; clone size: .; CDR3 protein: CASSQLLSDRKQETQYF
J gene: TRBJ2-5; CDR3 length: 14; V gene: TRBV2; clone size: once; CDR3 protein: CASSGNRVGETQYF
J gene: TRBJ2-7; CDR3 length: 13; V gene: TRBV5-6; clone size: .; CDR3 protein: CASSFLSGYEQYF
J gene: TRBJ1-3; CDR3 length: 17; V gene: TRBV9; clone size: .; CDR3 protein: CASSAGTGFVSGNTIYF
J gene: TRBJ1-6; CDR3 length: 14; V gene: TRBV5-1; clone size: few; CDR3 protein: CASSLNSYNSPLHF
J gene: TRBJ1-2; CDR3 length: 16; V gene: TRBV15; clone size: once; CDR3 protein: CATSTGTGSVNYGYTF
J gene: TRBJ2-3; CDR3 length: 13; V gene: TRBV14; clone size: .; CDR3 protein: CASSQDWQAAQYF
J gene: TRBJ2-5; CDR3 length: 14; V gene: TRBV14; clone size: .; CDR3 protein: CASSHGAGGETQYF
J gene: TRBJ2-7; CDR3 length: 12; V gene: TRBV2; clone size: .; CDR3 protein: CASKDRGQEQYF
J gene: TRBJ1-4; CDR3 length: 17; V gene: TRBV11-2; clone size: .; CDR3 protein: CASSLNLPTVPNEKLFF
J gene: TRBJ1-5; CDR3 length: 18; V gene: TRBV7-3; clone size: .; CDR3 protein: CASSSINQGAKRDQPQHF
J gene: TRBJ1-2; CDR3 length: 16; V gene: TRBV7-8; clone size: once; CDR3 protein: CASSLGAGGDGYGYTF